This is a list of T cell receptor beta chains from one sample in a study of blood T cells in healthy people across ages. TCRdb itself ran the 5' RACE reads through MiXCR, one entry per CDR3 protein. The sample carries some 1.5 million distinct CDR3 sequences, roughly 28% recorded once. The sample comprised blood. The receptor source for this set is a woman aged 25 to 39 in good health. CDR3s include the opening cysteine and the closing phenylalanine or tryptophan. D genes are given only for firm matches. Clone size is shown for a subset of rows, as once, few, many or a class of expanded clone.

j_gene: TRBJ2-1; abundance: many; d_gene: -; v_gene: TRBV6-5; CDR3nt: TGTGCCAGCAGTGCCACCGCAGGGTTACATGAGCAGTTCTTC; CDR3aa: CASSATAGLHEQFF
j_gene: TRBJ2-3; abundance: many; d_gene: TRBD2; v_gene: TRBV4-1; CDR3nt: TGCGCCAGCAGCCGGCAGGGACTAGCGGCTAGCACAGATACGCAGTATTTT; CDR3aa: CASSRQGLAASTDTQYF
j_gene: TRBJ2-2; abundance: few; d_gene: TRBD2; v_gene: TRBV12-3/TRBV12-4; CDR3nt: TGTGCCAGCTCAGGACTAGCGGGGGCCAACACCGGGGAGCTGTTTTTT; CDR3aa: CASSGLAGANTGELFF
j_gene: TRBJ2-7; abundance: many; d_gene: TRBD2; v_gene: TRBV20-1; CDR3nt: TGCAGTGCTAGAGATGTTGGCGGGGGTGCCTACGAGCAGTACTTC; CDR3aa: CSARDVGGGAYEQYF
j_gene: TRBJ2-3; abundance: -; d_gene: -; v_gene: TRBV7-3; CDR3nt: TGTGCCAGCAGCTCGTTACGGGACACATGGGCCGATACGCAGTATTTT; CDR3aa: CASSSLRDTWADTQYF
j_gene: TRBJ1-2; abundance: -; d_gene: TRBD1; v_gene: TRBV24-1; CDR3nt: TGTGCCACCAGTGAATCCGGGACAGGGCCCTCTAACTATGGCTACACCTTC; CDR3aa: CATSESGTGPSNYGYTF
j_gene: TRBJ2-7; abundance: few; d_gene: -; v_gene: TRBV2; CDR3nt: TGTGCCAGCAGTGTCTCTTGGGGTTACGAGCAGTACTTC; CDR3aa: CASSVSWGYEQYF
j_gene: TRBJ2-3; abundance: few; d_gene: -; v_gene: TRBV7-2; CDR3nt: TGTGCCAGCAGCTCCCTAGGTCAGCCCGCAGATACGCAGTATTTT; CDR3aa: CASSSLGQPADTQYF
j_gene: TRBJ2-1; abundance: many; d_gene: -; v_gene: TRBV12-3/TRBV12-4; CDR3nt: TGTGCCAGCAGTTTACTCCGCGCACATAATGAGCAGTTCTTC; CDR3aa: CASSLLRAHNEQFF
j_gene: TRBJ2-3; abundance: -; d_gene: TRBD2; v_gene: TRBV7-6; CDR3nt: TGTGCCAGCAGCTTAGATCGGGGGGGCGCCACAGATACGCAGTATTTT; CDR3aa: CASSLDRGGATDTQYF
j_gene: TRBJ2-1; abundance: -; d_gene: TRBD2; v_gene: TRBV27; CDR3nt: TGTGCCAGCACTAGCGGGGGTCCCAATGAGCAGTTCTTC; CDR3aa: CASTSGGPNEQFF
j_gene: TRBJ2-3; abundance: -; d_gene: -; v_gene: TRBV4-1; CDR3nt: TGCGCCAGCAGCCAAGGCGACTCCTACACAGATACGCAGTATTTT; CDR3aa: CASSQGDSYTDTQYF
j_gene: TRBJ2-3; abundance: -; d_gene: -; v_gene: TRBV7-9; CDR3nt: TGTGCCAGCAGCCTAGATATGGCTAGCGCAGATACGCAGTATTTT; CDR3aa: CASSLDMASADTQYF
j_gene: TRBJ2-7; abundance: -; d_gene: -; v_gene: TRBV7-9; CDR3nt: TGTGCCGGCAGCTTAGAGGACTACGAGCAGTACTTC; CDR3aa: CAGSLEDYEQYF
j_gene: TRBJ1-5; abundance: -; d_gene: TRBD1; v_gene: TRBV12-3/TRBV12-4; CDR3nt: TGTGCCAGCAGACAGGACAGGGTACACAATCAGCCCCAGCATTTT; CDR3aa: CASRQDRVHNQPQHF
j_gene: TRBJ2-1; abundance: -; d_gene: TRBD2; v_gene: TRBV3-1; CDR3nt: TGTGCCAGCAGCCAAGATCTGAGTAGCGGGGCCTCCAATGAGCAGTTCTTC; CDR3aa: CASSQDLSSGASNEQFF
j_gene: TRBJ2-1; abundance: -; d_gene: TRBD1; v_gene: TRBV6-6; CDR3nt: TGTGCCAGCACGGACAGGGGAATCTATGAGCAGTTCTTC; CDR3aa: CASTDRGIYEQFF
j_gene: TRBJ1-5; abundance: -; d_gene: TRBD1; v_gene: TRBV12-5; CDR3nt: TGTGCTAGTAAAACCGGGACAGGGGCAAGCAATCAGCCCCAGCATTTT; CDR3aa: CASKTGTGASNQPQHF
j_gene: TRBJ2-1; abundance: many; d_gene: -; v_gene: TRBV29-1; CDR3nt: TGCAGCGTTGAGACGGGAGCCAAGAATGAGCAGTTCTTC; CDR3aa: CSVETGAKNEQFF
j_gene: TRBJ2-3; abundance: once; d_gene: TRBD2; v_gene: TRBV11-2; CDR3nt: TGTGCCAGCAGCTTAGGGGTAGCGGGAAACACAGATACGCAGTATTTT; CDR3aa: CASSLGVAGNTDTQYF
j_gene: TRBJ2-3; abundance: many; d_gene: -; v_gene: TRBV5-1; CDR3nt: TGCGCCAGCAGCCAAGGAGACCCAAACACAGATACGCAGTATTTT; CDR3aa: CASSQGDPNTDTQYF
j_gene: TRBJ2-7; abundance: -; d_gene: TRBD2; v_gene: TRBV7-2; CDR3nt: TGTGCCAGCAGTCCACTAGCGGCCTACGAGCAGTACTTC; CDR3aa: CASSPLAAYEQYF
j_gene: TRBJ2-5; abundance: -; d_gene: TRBD2; v_gene: TRBV3-1; CDR3nt: TGTGCCGGCAGATACCGAGCGGGAGGTGGAGAGACCCAGTACTTC; CDR3aa: CAGRYRAGGGETQYF
j_gene: TRBJ2-7; abundance: many; d_gene: -; v_gene: TRBV20-1; CDR3nt: TGCAGTGCTAGCCCTGGGGGCCACTCCTACGAGCAGTACTTC; CDR3aa: CSASPGGHSYEQYF
j_gene: TRBJ2-7; abundance: many; d_gene: -; v_gene: TRBV11-2; CDR3nt: TGCGCCAGCAGCTTGGGGGGTACGGGCTACGAGCAGTACTTC; CDR3aa: CASSLGGTGYEQYF
j_gene: TRBJ1-4; abundance: -; d_gene: TRBD1; v_gene: TRBV20-1; CDR3nt: TGTAGTGCTATGCCGGGACAGAGCGAAAAACTGTTTTTT; CDR3aa: CSAMPGQSEKLFF
j_gene: TRBJ2-5; abundance: few; d_gene: TRBD2; v_gene: TRBV30; CDR3nt: TGTGCCTGGAACCCCGGGACTAGCGGGACTGAGACCCAGTACTTC; CDR3aa: CAWNPGTSGTETQYF
j_gene: TRBJ2-7; abundance: -; d_gene: -; v_gene: TRBV7-9; CDR3nt: TGTGCCAGCAGCTTACACGCCCTAGTGAACTACGAGCAGTACTTC; CDR3aa: CASSLHALVNYEQYF
j_gene: TRBJ2-4; abundance: -; d_gene: -; v_gene: TRBV12-3/TRBV12-4; CDR3nt: TGTGCCAGCAGCCGAGTCCGGGACTTAGCCAAAAACATTCAGTACTTC; CDR3aa: CASSRVRDLAKNIQYF
j_gene: TRBJ1-1; abundance: -; d_gene: -; v_gene: TRBV6-5; CDR3nt: TGTGCCAGCAGTTACGCCGCGATGGGGTACACTGAAGCTTTCTTT; CDR3aa: CASSYAAMGYTEAFF
j_gene: TRBJ2-2; abundance: -; d_gene: TRBD2; v_gene: TRBV5-1; CDR3nt: TGCGCCACCAGAGGCGGGACTAGCCTCACCGGGGAGCTGTTTTTT; CDR3aa: CATRGGTSLTGELFF
j_gene: TRBJ2-3; abundance: many; d_gene: -; v_gene: TRBV9; CDR3nt: TGTGCCAGCAAGGCTTGGGGAACAGATACGCAGTATTTT; CDR3aa: CASKAWGTDTQYF
j_gene: TRBJ1-2; abundance: -; d_gene: -; v_gene: TRBV28; CDR3nt: TGTGCCAGCAGGATCTCTTACGGGAGTCGGGGCTACACCTTC; CDR3aa: CASRISYGSRGYTF
j_gene: TRBJ1-5; abundance: -; d_gene: -; v_gene: TRBV7-2; CDR3nt: TGTGCCAGCAGCTTCGTCCAGGGCCTCAATCAGCCCCAGCATTTT; CDR3aa: CASSFVQGLNQPQHF
j_gene: TRBJ2-4; abundance: many; d_gene: -; v_gene: TRBV7-9; CDR3nt: TGTGCCAGCAGCCCCCTGGAGTCTGTAGCCAAAAACATTCAGTACTTC; CDR3aa: CASSPLESVAKNIQYF
j_gene: TRBJ2-5; abundance: many; d_gene: TRBD1; v_gene: TRBV7-7; CDR3nt: TGTGCCAGCAGCTTAGGCAGGGGGCTCCAAGAGACCCAGTACTTC; CDR3aa: CASSLGRGLQETQYF
j_gene: TRBJ2-1; abundance: -; d_gene: -; v_gene: TRBV28; CDR3nt: TGTGCCAGCAGTTTATTTGGGGCAGGGACAAATGAGCAGTTCTTC; CDR3aa: CASSLFGAGTNEQFF
j_gene: TRBJ1-4; abundance: -; d_gene: TRBD1; v_gene: TRBV5-1; CDR3nt: TGCGCCAGCAGCTCACAGGGGGAGGGTGAAAAACTGTTTTTT; CDR3aa: CASSSQGEGEKLFF
j_gene: TRBJ1-2; abundance: -; d_gene: TRBD1; v_gene: TRBV11-2; CDR3nt: TGTGCCAGCAGCTTAACTCAGACAGGGAACTATGGCTACACCTTC; CDR3aa: CASSLTQTGNYGYTF
j_gene: TRBJ2-1; abundance: -; d_gene: TRBD2; v_gene: TRBV5-5; CDR3nt: TGTGCCAGCAGCGCACCGGGACTAGCGGGAGGGCCCAATGAGCAGTTCTTC; CDR3aa: CASSAPGLAGGPNEQFF
j_gene: TRBJ2-5; abundance: few; d_gene: TRBD1; v_gene: TRBV7-9; CDR3nt: TGTGCCAGCAGCCCTAGGGGACAGATTCAAGAGACCCAGTACTTC; CDR3aa: CASSPRGQIQETQYF